This T cell receptor beta chain was sequenced in a study of beta chain features in type 1 diabetes. Sequencing targeted expressed TCRB transcripts, as all isolated RNA had been reverse transcribed. An average of approximately 4 million reads was obtained for naive, central memory and regulatory T cell samples. Method: immunoSEQ multiplex PCR; TCRdb's copy keeps in-frame clones and lacks some. This sample has fewer than 250,000 clones; under 70% occur once, and the top ten carry around 0.05%. Germline V gives CDR1 MNHEY, CDR2 SMNVEV (reference sequence). The CDR3 has 13 residues. Trimming left V 3 bases short and J 1 base short, with 6 bases between.

This receptor was identified in a man under 40 in good health. The sample consisted of naive CD4+ T cells from blood. This chain links TRBV27 with TRBJ1-2; D is undetermined. CDR3 nucleotide sequence: TGTGCCAGCAGTTTTTTCATTAACTATGGCTACACCTTC. Protein sequence: CASSFFINYGYTF.